What follows are 27 T cell receptor beta chains derived from one specimen sequenced in a study of blood T cell repertoires in COVID-19. TCRdb's table, derived via immunoSEQ multiplex PCR, lists solely in-frame clones and lacks some. The repertoire holds about 40,000 clones, with about 90% as singletons. The sequenced sample consisted of peripheral blood. The receptors come from a woman younger than 45 in a cohort sampled during active COVID-19.

The V call is TRBV29-1, the J call TRBJ2-3; 12 bases map to TRBD2. The junction had 11 bases not matched to a gene; V was cut back by 0 bases and J by 4 bases. This CDR3 comprises 18 residues. Germline V gene data show CDR1 as SQVTM and CDR2 as ANQGSEA. CDR3 nucleotide sequence: TGCAGCGTTGAAGATCCTAAGACTAGCGGGAGCCGGGCAGATACGCAGTATTTT. Translating gives CSVEDPKTSGSRADTQYF.

This chain joins TRBV6-5 and TRBJ1-6; tentatively, D is TRBD1 (6 bases). Trimming took 0 bases from V and 8 from J, leaving 11 bases between them. Germline loops: CDR1 MNHEY, CDR2 SVGAGI. The CDR3 extends over 15 amino acids. The CDR3 region has the DNA TGTGCCAGCAGTTACTCGAGTCAGGGGTATTCACCCCTCCACTTT. Protein sequence: CASSYSSQGYSPLHF.

The gene calls are TRBV18 and TRBJ2-7, with 11 bases matching TRBD1. This CDR3 contains 15 residues. CDR1 KGHSH and CDR2 LQKENI come from the germline V gene. The trim removed 3 bases at V and 0 bases at J, leaving 1 base unmatched. The CDR3 is CASSPGQGGSYEQYF. The CDR3 coding sequence is TGTGCCAGCTCACCGGGACAGGGGGGCTCCTACGAGCAGTACTTC.

The V and J genes are TRBV3-1 (or the pseudogene TRBV3-2) and TRBJ1-5; D is ambiguous. The V and J ends lost 4 bases and 5 bases respectively, with 9 bases between them. From germline, CDR1 is LGHDT and CDR2 YNNKEL (reference sequence). The CDR3 covers 13 residues. This CDR3 reads CASSRGSHQPQHF. The CDR3 DNA sequence: TGTGCCAGCAGCCGAGGGTCGCATCAGCCCCAGCATTTT.

The chain couples TRBV5-1 to TRBJ1-4, with a possible D match to TRBD1 (6 bases). V lost 3 bases to trimming and J lost 5 bases, with 17 bases between them. CDR1 is SGHRS and CDR2 is YFSETQ in the germline V gene. The length of the CDR3 is 16 residues. The CDR3 region has the DNA TGCGCCAGCAGCTGGATTTCCGGACAGCGGAATGAAAAACTGTTTTTT. It codes for CASSWISGQRNEKLFF.

The chain links TRBV7-9 to TRBJ1-6, with a tentative D call TRBD1 (5 bases). V lost 1 base and J lost 1, with 8 bases in between. This CDR3 has 16 residues. CDR1 is SEHNR, CDR2 FQNEAQ, per germline (reference sequence). The CDR3 loop is CASSLEGKSYNSPLHF. CDR3 nucleotides: TGTGCCAGCAGCTTAGAGGGGAAGTCCTATAATTCACCCCTCCACTTT.

The chain carries TRBV7-8 and TRBJ2-1; D is undetermined. The CDR3 consists of 14 residues. Germline V gene lookup returns CDR1 SGHVS and CDR2 FQNEAQ. V lost 3 bases and J lost 6, with 12 bases in between. The CDR3 sequence: CASSFGVLANEQFF. The CDR3 region has the DNA TGTGCCAGCAGCTTCGGTGTGTTAGCCAATGAGCAGTTCTTC.

The chain joins TRBV4-2 to TRBJ1-4; 9 bases align to TRBD1. The CDR3 totals 14 residues. Trimming cost V 5 bases and J 5 bases; bases outside gene matches: 3. CDR1 LGHNA and CDR2 YNFKEQ come from the germline V gene. Here the CDR3 DNA reads TGTGCCAGCAGCTTCGGACAGGGGAATGAAAAACTGTTTTTT. Translated: CASSFGQGNEKLFF.

This rearrangement joins TRBV19 to TRBJ1-5; 7 bases agree with TRBD1. V dropped 8 bases and J dropped 0; count of bases not matched to a gene: 4. CDR1 LNHDA and CDR2 SQIVND come from the germline V gene (reference sequence). The CDR3 covers 14 residues. The CDR3 spells CASDRDNSNQPQHF. The CDR3 DNA is TGTGCCAGTGACAGGGACAATAGCAATCAGCCCCAGCATTTT. Looking up the rest from reference TRBV19 and TRBJ1-5 gives the full variable domain: DGGITQSPKYLFRKEGQNVTLSCEQNLNHDAMYWYRQDPGQGLRLIYYSQIVNDFQKGDIAEGYSVSREKKESFPLTVTSAQKNPTAFYLCASDRDNSNQPQHFGDGTRLSIL.

The chain combines TRBV18 with TRBJ1-5, with D perhaps matching TRBD1 (5 bases). The length of the CDR3 is 16 residues. The germline V gene has CDR1 KGHSH and CDR2 LQKENI. V lost 0 bases and J 1 base, leaving 10 bases between the germline ends. The CDR3: CASSPPGAMSNQPQHF. The DNA of the CDR3 is TGTGCCAGCTCACCACCAGGGGCGATGAGCAATCAGCCCCAGCATTTT. Full variable domain (rest looked up from reference TRBV18 and TRBJ1-5): NAGVMQNPRHLVRRRGQEARLRCSPMKGHSHVYWYRQLPEEGLKFMVYLQKENIIDESGMPKERFSAEFPKEGPSILRIQQVVRGDSAAYFCASSPPGAMSNQPQHFGDGTRLSIL.

V gene TRBV4-1 combines with J gene TRBJ1-4; D is uncertain. From germline, CDR1 is MGHRA and CDR2 YSYEKL. V lost 0 bases and J 7 bases, leaving 15 bases between the germline ends. The CDR3 is made up of 16 amino acids. As DNA, the CDR3 is TGCGCCAGCAGCCAAGATCGACCCGCTTCGGGTGAAAAACTGTTTTTT. This gives the protein CASSQDRPASGEKLFF.

This chain connects TRBV6-1 to TRBJ2-7; 10 nucleotides agree with TRBD2. Per the germline V gene, CDR1 is MNHNS and CDR2 is SASEGT. The junction had 6 bases not matched to a gene; V was cut back by 3 bases and J by 1 base. The CDR3 spans 16 residues. The CDR3 here is CASSDVAGGGSYEQYF. In DNA, the CDR3 is TGTGCCAGCAGTGACGTAGCGGGAGGCGGATCCTACGAGCAGTACTTC.

The V call is TRBV3-1 (or the pseudogene TRBV3-2), the J call TRBJ2-5; tentative D call: TRBD1 (5 bases). The CDR3 totals 15 residues. Deletions cut 2 bases from V and 2 bases from J, with 12 bases between. Germline V gene data show CDR1 as LGHDT and CDR2 as YNNKEL (reference sequence). Written as DNA, the CDR3 is TGTGCCAGCAGCCAATCGGTAGGGGATCAAGAGACCCAGTACTTC. Translation gives CASSQSVGDQETQYF.

The chain links TRBV6-5 to TRBJ2-1; a possible D gene is TRBD1 (5 bases). Germline assignment: CDR1 MNHEY and CDR2 SVGAGI. Between the trimmed V and J ends, which lost 7 bases and 0 bases, there was a span of 10 bases. The CDR3 sequence is 14 residues long. The DNA for the CDR3 is TGTGCCAGCAAAAGGGGTAGCTCCTACAATGAGCAGTTCTTC. Its protein is CASKRGSSYNEQFF.

The V and J genes are TRBV7-8 and TRBJ2-7, with 14 bases identical to TRBD2. The V gene end was trimmed by 7 bases and the J gene end by 3 bases; junction bases not matched to a gene: 2. Germline CDR1 and CDR2: SGHVS and FQNEAQ. The CDR3 is 14 amino acids. The CDR3 nucleotides read TGTGCCAGCAAGGGACTAGCGGGAGACTACGAGCAGTACTTC. This codes for CASKGLAGDYEQYF.

The V and J genes are TRBV10-3 and TRBJ2-3; D gene unclear. CDR3 length equals 12 residues. Germline V gene lookup returns CDR1 ENHRY and CDR2 SYGVKD. Trimming cost V 11 bases and J 3 bases, with 12 bases left between them. The CDR3 here is CAHHFSTDTQYF. The CDR3 DNA follows: TGTGCCCATCACTTCTCAACAGATACGCAGTATTTT.

The rearrangement links TRBV18 to TRBJ2-7, with TRBD1 matching over 7 bases. CDR3 length: 14 residues. The V gene's germline CDR1 is KGHSH and CDR2 LQKENI. After removal of 6 bases from V and 4 bases from J, the junction contained 9 bases not matched to a gene. The CDR3 bases are TGTGCCAGCTCCGGGGACAGCAAGGGGTACGAGCAGTACTTC. This encodes CASSGDSKGYEQYF.

The rearrangement uses TRBV10-3 and TRBJ1-2, with 9 bases fitting TRBD1. Germline V lookup: CDR1 ENHRY, CDR2 SYGVKD. The CDR3 runs to 14 residues. Germline trimming cut 6 bases from V and 7 bases from J; bases unmatched to any gene: 9. The CDR3 nucleotides are TGTGCCATCAGCATAAGGACAGGGGATGCTGGCTACACCTTC. Its protein product is CAISIRTGDAGYTF.

The V gene is TRBV3-1 (or the pseudogene TRBV3-2), the J gene TRBJ1-2; TRBD1 is a possible D gene (5 bases). The germline gives CDR1 LGHDT, CDR2 YNNKEL (reference sequence). V shed 0 bases and J shed 7 bases, with 9 bases lying between them. The length of the CDR3 is 13 residues. CDR3 region: CASSQDRGSGYTF. CDR3 bases: TGTGCCAGCAGCCAAGACCGGGGGAGTGGCTACACCTTC.

J is TRBJ2-7 and V is TRBV29-1, with 10 bases lining up with TRBD2. Germline V CDR1 and CDR2: SQVTM, ANQGSEA. CDR3 length equals 15 residues. V trimming: 0 bases; J trimming: 6 bases; junction bases outside the gene matches: 8. CDR3 DNA sequence: TGCAGCGTTGAAGACGGTGTTAGCGGGGGGCGCGAGCAGTACTTC. As protein: CSVEDGVSGGREQYF.

This clone was picked up a small number of times. The V call is TRBV7-2, the J call TRBJ2-5; TRBD2 might be the D (5 bases). This CDR3 has 15 residues. V gave up 0 bases and J gave up 5 bases, with 13 bases separating them. The germline gives CDR1 SGHTA, CDR2 FQGNSA. This CDR3 is CASSLAPGEPETQYF. CDR3 DNA sequence: TGTGCCAGCAGCTTAGCGCCTGGGGAGCCGGAGACCCAGTACTTC.

The chain is built from TRBV6-5 and TRBJ1-2; D is perhaps TRBD1 (5 bases). The CDR3 is 13 residues long. CDR1 is MNHEY, CDR2 SVGAGI, per germline. The ends were cut back, 6 bases at V and 4 bases at J, with 12 bases in the middle. CDR3 DNA: TGTGCCAGCAGCCGAAGGGGTGGCTATGGCTACACCTTC. It yields the protein CASSRRGGYGYTF.

The V gene is TRBV6-2 or TRBV6-3, the J gene TRBJ2-1, with D maybe TRBD2 (5 bases). The V gene lost 7 bases and the J gene lost 4 bases, with 26 bases spanning the gap. The length of the CDR3 is 18 residues. Per the germline V gene, CDR1 is MNHEY and CDR2 is SVGEGT. In DNA form, the CDR3 reads TGTGCCAGCAACCCCGCCCCGCCGTTGAGGGTTACTTACAATGAGCAGTTCTTC. This codes for CASNPAPPLRVTYNEQFF.

The genes are TRBV7-8 and TRBJ2-7, with TRBD2 as a possible D gene (5 bases). Germline values: CDR1 SGHVS, CDR2 FQNEAQ. CDR3 length equals 15 residues. V was cut by 2 bases and J by 4 bases, with 15 bases left in between. In DNA, the CDR3 is TGTGCCAGCAGCTTATACCCAACGGCGGGTTACGAGCAGTACTTC. Translated, it gives CASSLYPTAGYEQYF. Drawing the rest from reference TRBV7-8 and TRBJ2-7, the complete variable domain is GAGVSQSPRYKVAKRGQDVALRCDPISGHVSLFWYQQALGQGPEFLTYFQNEAQLDKSGLPSDRFFAERPEGSVSTLKIQRTQQEDSAVYLCASSLYPTAGYEQYFGPGTRLTVT.

This chain joins TRBV7-3 and TRBJ2-6; D is undetermined. The V gene's germline CDR1 is SGHTA and CDR2 FQGTGA. The V and J ends lost 5 bases and 2 bases respectively, with 13 bases between them. The CDR3 is 16 amino acids. For the CDR3, the DNA is TGTGCCAGCAGCCCCGCGCCGGTCCCTGGGGCCAACGTCCTGACTTTC. Translation gives CASSPAPVPGANVLTF.

The genes are TRBV10-2 and TRBJ2-7; D unclear. The CDR3 consists of 14 residues. Germline loops: CDR1 WSHSY, CDR2 SAAADI. Deletions cut 3 bases from V and 3 bases from J, with 12 bases between. CDR3 amino acids: CASSDEQVNYEQYF. The CDR3 DNA reads as TGCGCCAGCAGTGACGAGCAGGTTAACTACGAGCAGTACTTC.

V and J are TRBV5-1 and TRBJ1-1; D perhaps matches TRBD1 (5 bases). The CDR3 is made up of 15 amino acids. The V end was cut by 0 bases, the J end by 7 bases, with 16 bases between. Germline loops: CDR1 SGHRS, CDR2 YFSETQ. This CDR3 reads CASSLDSGGTLEAFF. In DNA, the CDR3 is TGCGCCAGCAGCTTGGATTCAGGAGGGACTCTTGAAGCTTTCTTT.